A single sample is the source of the 25 T cell receptor beta chains below, sequenced in a study of T cells after yellow fever vaccination. Each CDR3 protein is one row after TCRdb ran MiXCR on the 5' RACE reads. The table records some 120,000 distinct CDR3 sequences, approximately 8.4% of them present only once. Sequenced here: CD8+ T cells sorted from PBMCs, sampled on the day of the yellow fever booster vaccination. The receptors derive from a man between 18 and 35 years old who received the YFV17D yellow fever vaccine.

This clonotype has just a few counts. The chain is built from TRBV18 and TRBJ1-1; no clear D gene. Germline-derived CDR1 and CDR2 are KGHSH and LQKENI. This CDR3 spans 12 amino acids. V gave up 3 bases and J gave up 11 bases, with 13 bases separating them. CDR3 DNA: TGTGCCAGCTCACCCGACACCCCGAGGGCTTTCTTT. It encodes CASSPDTPRAFF.

This clonotype was counted a few times. The genes are TRBV5-1 and TRBJ2-7; no definite D call. The CDR3 has 14 amino acids. V was pared by 0 bases and J by 0 bases, with 7 bases between. The V gene's germline CDR1 is SGHRS and CDR2 YFSETQ. CDR3 DNA sequence: TGCGCCAGCAGCTTGGAAGATACCTCCTACGAGCAGTACTTC. Protein product: CASSLEDTSYEQYF.

This clonotype was picked up a small number of times. This chain's CDR3 is CASSSEGFYNSPLHF. The DNA for the CDR3 is TGTGCCAGCAGTTCGGAAGGATTCTATAATTCACCCCTCCACTTT. This chain links TRBV6-2 or TRBV6-3 with TRBJ1-6; no firm D call. The ends were cut back, 4 bases at V and 3 bases at J, with 10 bases in the middle. This CDR3 comprises 15 residues. Germline CDR1 reads MNHEY; CDR2 reads SVGEGT.

This clonotype turned up a few times. J is TRBJ2-1 and V is TRBV27; D may correspond to TRBD1 or TRBD2 (5 bases each). In germline, CDR1 is MNHEY, CDR2 SMNVEV (reference sequence). The CDR3 totals 12 residues. The V end was cut by 6 bases, the J end by 10 bases, with 13 bases between. In DNA, the CDR3 is TGTGCCAGCAGCCGACCGGGACGAGAGCAGTTCTTC. This translates into CASSRPGREQFF.

This clonotype was seen ten or more times. The V gene is TRBV5-5, the J gene TRBJ2-1; 16 positions match TRBD2. Germline loops: CDR1 SGHKS, CDR2 YYEKEE (reference sequence). This CDR3 spans 19 amino acids. Trimming at V came to 4 bases and at J to 0 bases, leaving 7 bases not matched to a gene. CDR3 residues: CASSQGLAGGPPSYNEQFF. For the CDR3, the DNA is TGTGCCAGCAGCCAGGGACTAGCGGGGGGGCCCCCCTCCTACAATGAGCAGTTCTTC. The entire variable domain, with the rest obtained from reference TRBV5-5 and TRBJ2-1, is as follows: DAGVTQSPTHLIKTRGQQVTLRCSPISGHKSVSWYQQVLGQGPQFIFQYYEKEERGRGNFPDRFSARQFPNYSSELNVNALLLGDSALYLCASSQGLAGGPPSYNEQFFGPGTRLTVL.

This clonotype was detected ten times or more. V and J are TRBV9 and TRBJ1-1; D is undetermined. This CDR3 spans 14 amino acids. CDR1 SGDLS and CDR2 YYNGEE come from the germline V gene. Trimming shortened V by 1 base and J by 1 base, and 8 bases separated the two germline ends. Here the CDR3 reads CASSVSGQNTEAFF. The CDR3 nucleotides read TGTGCCAGCAGCGTATCTGGGCAGAACACTGAAGCTTTCTTT.

Only a few counts were recorded for this clonotype. The chain employs TRBV7-9 and TRBJ2-5, with 13 bases fitting TRBD2. The CDR3 spans 19 residues. V shed 5 bases and J 7 bases; nucleotides not matched to a gene: 19. Germline V gene lookup returns CDR1 SEHNR and CDR2 FQNEAQ (reference sequence). For the CDR3, the DNA is TGTGCCAGCAGCCAACGACGCACTAGCGGGGGGGCCTTTTTCTGGACCCAGTACTTC. Protein product: CASSQRRTSGGAFFWTQYF.

The rearrangement joins TRBV10-3 to TRBJ2-2; possibly TRBD1 for D (5 bases). V was clipped by 6 bases and J by 0 bases, with 17 bases between them. Germline V CDR1 and CDR2: ENHRY, SYGVKD. CDR3 length equals 17 residues. CDR3 amino acids: CAISPPMDNANTGELFF. Written as DNA, the CDR3 is TGTGCCATCAGCCCTCCCATGGACAACGCGAACACCGGGGAGCTGTTTTTT.

The gene calls are TRBV11-2 and TRBJ2-1, with 7 positions matching TRBD2. J lost 2 bases, V lost 2 bases, and 6 bases had no gene match. The V gene's germline CDR1 is SGHAT and CDR2 FQNNGV. The CDR3 has 16 residues. The CDR3 is CASSLLPGGTYNEQFF. The CDR3 DNA sequence: TGTGCCAGCAGCTTATTACCCGGGGGGACCTACAATGAGCAGTTCTTC.

The V and J genes are TRBV29-1 and TRBJ1-2; 7 nucleotides align to TRBD1. Germline CDR1 is SQVTM and CDR2 is ANQGSEA. V gave up 7 bases and J gave up 5 bases; unmatched junction bases: 10. The CDR3 runs 13 residues. The CDR3 is CSGGAAGGYGYTF. The CDR3 DNA reads as TGCAGCGGTGGGGCTGCAGGGGGATATGGCTACACCTTC. Full variable domain (remainder filled in from reference TRBV29-1 and TRBJ1-2): SAVISQKPSRDICQRGTSLTIQCQVDSQVTMMFWYRQQPGQSLTLIATANQGSEATYESGFVIDKFPISRPNLTFSTLTVSNMSPEDSSIYLCSGGAAGGYGYTFGSGTRLTVV.

The chain links TRBV4-3 to TRBJ1-2; D is uncertain. The CDR3 extends over 15 amino acids. The V gene lost 0 bases and the J gene lost 3 bases, with 11 bases spanning the gap. Germline V gene lookup returns CDR1 LGHNA and CDR2 YSLEER. The CDR3 region is CASSQEGLRDYGYTF. Written as DNA, the CDR3 is TGCGCCAGCAGCCAAGAGGGGTTGCGCGACTATGGCTACACCTTC.

This clonotype has at least ten counts. CDR3 DNA: TGCGCCAGCAGCCAAGAGGGAACAGGGGCGGATCAGCCCCAGCATTTT. Its protein is CASSQEGTGADQPQHF. The chain links TRBV4-3 to TRBJ1-5, with TRBD1 matching 7 bases. Trimming took 0 bases from V and 5 from J; bases not matched to a gene: 7. The CDR3 extends over 16 amino acids. CDR1 is LGHNA and CDR2 is YSLEER in the germline V gene.

This clonotype was seen only a few times. The chain recombines TRBV15 with TRBJ1-2; a weak D match, TRBD1 (5 bases). V lost 0 bases and J lost 7, with 15 bases in between. The CDR3 is 15 residues long. The germline V gene has CDR1 LNHNV and CDR2 YYDKDF (reference sequence). CDR3 region: CATSRDREGYRGYTF. The DNA for the CDR3 is TGTGCCACCAGCAGAGATCGGGAGGGGTACCGTGGCTACACCTTC.

This clonotype has ten or more counts. The CDR3 nucleotides are TGTGCCAGCAGCCAGGAGCAGGGACGGACCGGGGAGCTGTTTTTT. Protein sequence: CASSQEQGRTGELFF. The chain joins TRBV4-2 to TRBJ2-2, with D perhaps TRBD1 or TRBD2 (5 bases each). Germline values: CDR1 LGHNA, CDR2 YNFKEQ. The ends were cut back, 3 bases at V and 5 bases at J, with 13 bases in the middle. The CDR3 loop spans 15 amino acids.

This clonotype has only a few counts. V usage is TRBV11-2 and J usage is TRBJ2-7; no clear D gene. CDR1 SGHAT and CDR2 FQNNGV come from the germline V gene. Trimming left V 4 bases short and J 0 bases short, with 13 bases between. This CDR3 has 15 amino acids. The CDR3 coding sequence is TGTGCCAGCAGCTCCGCTGGGCTATCCTCCTACGAGCAGTACTTC. This sequence encodes CASSSAGLSSYEQYF.

The sample holds a few counts of this clonotype. The rearrangement links TRBV7-8 to TRBJ2-7; possible D gene TRBD2, 5 bases. The CDR3 runs to 13 residues. Looked up from germline, CDR1 is SGHVS and CDR2 is FQNEAQ. V was trimmed by 7 bases and J by 0 bases, leaving 10 bases between them. The CDR3 region has the DNA TGTGCCAGCACCAAGCGGAGCTCCTACGAGCAGTACTTC. Translated, it gives CASTKRSSYEQYF.

This chain links TRBV2 with TRBJ2-7, with 11 bases that match TRBD2. CDR3 length: 17 amino acids. Germline trimming cut 6 bases from V and 1 base from J; bases unmatched to any gene: 11. The germline CDR1 and CDR2 sequences are SNHLY and FYNNEI. CDR3 in DNA: TGTGCCAGCAGAGTTGAAGTAGCGGGGGGGAGTTCCTACGAGCAGTACGTC. It codes for CASRVEVAGGSSYEQYV.

The V call is TRBV29-1, the J call TRBJ1-1; a weak D match, TRBD1 (6 bases). Germline V CDR1 and CDR2: SQVTM, ANQGSEA. V dropped 6 bases and J dropped 5 bases, with 13 bases sitting between them. The CDR3 has 12 residues. In DNA, the CDR3 is TGCAGCGTCGCGATACAGGGAACTGAAGCTTTCTTT. Amino acid sequence: CSVAIQGTEAFF. Together with reference TRBV29-1 and TRBJ1-1, the CDR3 gives the full variable domain: SAVISQKPSRDICQRGTSLTIQCQVDSQVTMMFWYRQQPGQSLTLIATANQGSEATYESGFVIDKFPISRPNLTFSTLTVSNMSPEDSSIYLCSVAIQGTEAFFGQGTRLTVV.

This chain joins TRBV7-9 and TRBJ2-7; maybe TRBD1 (5 bases). Trimming cost V 0 bases and J 7 bases, with 10 bases left between them. The CDR3 contains 13 residues. Germline assignment: CDR1 SEHNR and CDR2 FQNEAQ (reference sequence). CDR3 amino acids: CASSLAGQDEQYF. Written as DNA, the CDR3 is TGTGCCAGCAGCTTAGCGGGGCAGGATGAGCAGTACTTC.

The chain uses TRBV7-9 and TRBJ1-2; the match to TRBD1 covers 9 bases. The germline gives CDR1 SEHNR, CDR2 FQNEAQ (reference sequence). Losses at the gene ends were 5 bases for V and 0 bases for J; bases not matched to a gene: 16. The CDR3 is 19 residues long. The DNA of the CDR3 is TGTGCCAGCAGCCTTTCCCCGGCCGGGACAGGGAAAGCTAACTATGGCTACACCTTC. This translates into CASSLSPAGTGKANYGYTF.

This clonotype was seen more than once but under ten times. V is TRBV29-1 and J is TRBJ1-1; TRBD1 is a possible D gene (6 bases). Germline V gives CDR1 SQVTM, CDR2 ANQGSEA. CDR3 length equals 12 residues. Deletions cut 4 bases from V and 1 base from J, with 7 bases between. This CDR3 is CSVVQGNTEAFF. The CDR3 DNA follows: TGCAGCGTTGTACAGGGGAACACTGAAGCTTTCTTT.

V gene TRBV15 combines with J gene TRBJ2-5; D ambiguous. Germline V gene lookup returns CDR1 LNHNV and CDR2 YYDKDF (reference sequence). The CDR3 has 13 amino acids. Trimming cost V 7 bases and J 3 bases, with 12 bases left between them. This CDR3 reads CATKGQPEETQYF. For the CDR3, the DNA is TGTGCCACCAAGGGCCAGCCTGAAGAGACCCAGTACTTC.

This clonotype was seen a handful of times. V usage is TRBV10-3 and J usage is TRBJ2-7; possibly TRBD1 for D (6 bases). This CDR3 has 16 amino acids. Germline V gene sequence: CDR1 ENHRY, CDR2 SYGVKD. V shed 0 bases and J shed 0 bases, with 12 bases lying between them. CDR3 bases: TGTGCCATCAGTGAGTCCGGGACACAGAACTCCTACGAGCAGTACTTC. Translated, it gives CAISESGTQNSYEQYF.

This clonotype has at least ten counts. The chain links TRBV29-1 to TRBJ2-1; TRBD2 aligns across 12 bases. The germline V gene encodes CDR1 SQVTM and CDR2 ANQGSEA. Trimming cost V 6 bases and J 7 bases; bases outside gene matches: 7. The CDR3 spans 14 residues. CDR3 protein: CSVKLAGGGNEQFF. CDR3 DNA: TGCAGCGTCAAACTAGCGGGGGGCGGGAATGAGCAGTTCTTC.

In this sample, this clonotype turned up a few times. V gene TRBV5-4 combines with J gene TRBJ2-3, with 9 positions matching TRBD2. Germline V gene lookup returns CDR1 SGHNT and CDR2 YYREEE (reference sequence). This CDR3 is built from 22 residues. Trimming removed 2 bases from V and 1 base from J; junction bases left unmatched: 23. This CDR3 reads CASSFNYNNPVQLAGGTDTQYF. DNA for the CDR3: TGTGCCAGCAGCTTCAATTATAATAACCCGGTACAACTAGCGGGCGGCACAGATACGCAGTATTTT.